Sequencing of this T cell receptor (beta chain) was carried out in a study of blood T cell repertoires in COVID-19. On the study more broadly: Researchers got acute and convalescent COVID-19 samples from the United States, Italy and Spain. Sample material is recorded as cDNA or gDNA derived from T cells, B-cell-depleted T cells, or PBMCs.

CDR1 LNHDA and CDR2 SQIVND come from the germline V gene (reference sequence). Deletions cut 1 base from V and 5 bases from J, with 12 bases between. The CDR3 extends over 14 amino acids. Authors' processing steps: Counts of nucleated cells, estimated from reference gene primer amplification, were obtained. Profiled with immunoSEQ multiplex PCR; TCRdb holds only in-frame clones, not every one. V and J calls and clone size follow that table, whereas D and trimming were derived from the DNA. The table records tens of thousands of clones, less than 95% of them present only once. The Seattle patients joined while their infection was active and were tracked longitudinally afterward.

The origin of this receptor is a man aged 18-30 years with COVID-19, enrolled during active disease. Sequencing was carried out using peripheral blood. The chain links TRBV19 to TRBJ2-7; no reliable D call. CDR3 sequence (DNA): TGTGCCAGTAGTATAGCATCCAGTTTCCACGAGCAGTACTTC. Amino acids: CASSIASSFHEQYF.